Listed below are T cell receptor beta chains from one sample, sequenced in a study of memory CD8 T cells in hepatitis C reinfection. Libraries were prepared by immunoSEQ multiplex PCR; TCRdb keeps only in-frame clonotypes and omits some of them. The sample includes under 60,000 clones, 85% to 90% of them seen just once. Sequencing was performed on naive CD8+ T cells sorted from blood. The receptors derive from a man aged 18 to 35 with hepatitis C virus infection. The conserved cysteine and the conserved F or W are not part of the CDR3 here.

J	V	CDR3
TRBJ2-2	TRBV11-2	ATAGGGGFTGELF
TRBJ2-5	TRBV10-3	AISEGLATETQY
TRBJ2-3	TRBV5-6	ASSLGLAGFTDTQY
TRBJ1-5	TRBV9	ASSASGTGGDPQH
TRBJ2-6	TRBV11-3	ASSPRQGADSGANVLT
TRBJ2-3	TRBV2	ASRSLRVGTDTQY
TRBJ2-7	TRBV19	ASSPGSIYEQY
TRBJ2-7	TRBV7-7	ASSPGQGANEQY
TRBJ2-1	TRBV11-2	ASSLVAGVGNEQF
TRBJ1-1	TRBV6-1	ASSALEGSTEAF
TRBJ2-1	TRBV28	ASSFDGSGPSSYNEQF
TRBJ1-4	TRBV5-6	ASSLRGGAFNEKLF
TRBJ1-2	TRBV28	ASSLEAEANYGYT
TRBJ1-1	TRBV5-1	ASSLNMNTEAF
TRBJ1-1	TRBV6-5	VSSHSRDFGTEAF